The 27 T cell receptor beta chains reported below all come from one sample, sequenced in a study of shared clonotypes between healthy human individuals. Profiled with immunoSEQ multiplex PCR; TCRdb holds only in-frame clones, not every one. The sample holds roughly 2 million clones; 85% to 95% are singletons and the top ten take approximately 0.13%. Sequenced input: naive CD4+ T cells sorted from blood. This sample's subset: CD45RA+ positively selected. Receptors originate from a young man in good health.

The chain recombines TRBV6-1 with TRBJ2-4; 10 bases line up with TRBD2. Germline V gene lookup returns CDR1 MNHNS and CDR2 SASEGT. V was pared by 2 bases and J by 6 bases, with 4 bases of the junction left unmatched. This CDR3 is built from 15 residues. CDR3 nucleotide sequence: TGTGCCAGCAGTGAAAGCGGGGGGGCCGGAAACATTCAGTACTTC. It is translated as CASSESGGAGNIQYF.

The rearrangement joins TRBV28 to TRBJ1-2; the D gene is possibly TRBD1 (5 bases). Germline values: CDR1 MDHEN, CDR2 SYDVKM. V was trimmed by 5 bases and J by 5 bases, leaving 18 bases between them. The CDR3 spans 15 residues. The chain's CDR3 is CASSTSGTNQYGYTF. The CDR3 DNA reads as TGTGCCAGCAGTACCTCCGGGACTAACCAGTATGGCTACACCTTC.

This rearrangement joins TRBV7-9 to TRBJ2-5; a weak D match, TRBD2 (6 bases). This CDR3 has 14 amino acids. In germline, CDR1 is SEHNR, CDR2 FQNEAQ (reference sequence). The V end lost 1 base, the J end lost 4 bases, and 10 bases lay between the germline ends. CDR3 residues: CASSLEGLRETQYF. The CDR3 nucleotides read TGTGCCAGCAGCTTAGAGGGACTGCGAGAGACCCAGTACTTC.

The chain employs TRBV19 and TRBJ1-5; the match to TRBD1 covers 7 bases. The CDR3 length is 16 residues. The germline V gene encodes CDR1 LNHDA and CDR2 SQIVND (reference sequence). Germline trimming cut 6 bases from V and 0 bases from J; bases unmatched to any gene: 8. As DNA, the CDR3 is TGTGCCAGTAGGCCCCAGGGGGAGTATAGCAATCAGCCCCAGCATTTT. As protein: CASRPQGEYSNQPQHF.

This chain links TRBV6-1 with TRBJ2-7; TRBD2 matches at 8 bases. The junction had 11 bases not matched to a gene; V was cut back by 0 bases and J by 1 base. Per germline, CDR1 MNHNS and CDR2 SASEGT. The CDR3 is 18 residues long. CDR3 region: CASSEAESGRYLSYEQYF. The CDR3 nucleotides read TGTGCCAGCAGTGAAGCGGAAAGCGGGAGATACCTATCCTACGAGCAGTACTTC.

V usage is TRBV7-2 and J usage is TRBJ2-3; TRBD2 aligns across 9 bases. The CDR3 sequence is 15 residues long. V dropped 5 bases and J dropped 5; count of bases not matched to a gene: 8. CDR1 and CDR2 (germline): SGHTA, FQGNSA. The CDR3 loop reads CASSLSGRREDTQYF. CDR3 DNA sequence: TGTGCCAGCAGCCTTAGCGGGAGAAGAGAAGATACGCAGTATTTT.

The chain joins TRBV2 to TRBJ2-3; 8 positions agree with TRBD2. Germline CDR1 and CDR2: SNHLY and FYNNEI. V lost 8 bases and J lost 1; bases outside the gene matches: 14. CDR3 length: 17 amino acids. CDR3 in DNA: TGTGCCAGCTTCCGAGACCCAAGCGGGGGCCGCACAGATACGCAGTATTTT. It is translated as CASFRDPSGGRTDTQYF.

As DNA, the CDR3 is TGCACCAGCAGCCAGGACCTAGCGGGGGGTTACGAGCAGTACTTC. It specifies CTSSQDLAGGYEQYF. V is TRBV1 and J is TRBJ2-7; the D call in the table, TRBD2, was not verified against the DNA. TRBV1 has pseudogene status. The CDR3 has 15 residues.

This clone was seen once. CDR3 sequence: CASRAHRGSWNGETQYF. In DNA form, the CDR3 reads TGTGCCAGCAGGGCCCACAGGGGAAGTTGGAATGGTGAGACCCAGTACTTC. This chain uses TRBV7-2 with TRBJ2-5, with 7 bases fitting TRBD1. Germline-derived CDR1 and CDR2 are SGHTA and FQGNSA. After removal of 6 bases from V and 5 bases from J, the junction contained 18 bases not matched to a gene. The CDR3 is made up of 17 amino acids.

Regarding this clone: Other DNA variants within this sample encode the same CDR3. The chain carries TRBV12-5 and TRBJ1-1; D gene ambiguous. V dropped 6 bases and J dropped 0 bases, with 11 bases sitting between them. The CDR3 loop spans 14 amino acids. CDR1 is LGHNT, CDR2 FRNRAP, per germline. CDR3 nucleotide sequence: TGTGCTAGTGGCCTCGGGCAGTTGAACACTGAAGCTTTCTTT. As protein: CASGLGQLNTEAFF.

This chain links TRBV5-6 with TRBJ2-3, with 9 nucleotides matching TRBD2. The junction had 8 bases not matched to a gene; V was cut back by 4 bases and J by 2 bases. This CDR3 contains 16 residues. In germline, CDR1 is SGHDT, CDR2 YYEEEE. The CDR3 sequence: CASSLLAGVVTDTQYF. Written as DNA, the CDR3 is TGTGCCAGCAGCCTATTAGCGGGAGTCGTCACAGATACGCAGTATTTT.

The V and J genes are TRBV5-4 and TRBJ2-3, with 7 nucleotides matching TRBD1. This CDR3 is built from 18 residues. Germline CDR1 is SGHNT and CDR2 is YYREEE (reference sequence). V lost 0 bases and J lost 0; bases outside the gene matches: 10. The CDR3 protein is CASSLGGTVGVSTDTQYF. CDR3 nucleotide sequence: TGTGCCAGCAGCTTGGGGGGGACAGTCGGCGTTAGCACAGATACGCAGTATTTT.

The chain couples TRBV29-1 to TRBJ2-7; D gene uncertain. CDR3 length equals 13 residues. Germline V lookup: CDR1 SQVTM, CDR2 ANQGSEA. Trimming removed 4 bases from V and 3 bases from J, with 13 bases in between. The CDR3 sequence is CSVGAGPFYEQYF. The DNA for the CDR3 is TGCAGCGTTGGCGCCGGGCCCTTCTACGAGCAGTACTTC.

This clone was observed a single time. The chain uses TRBV6-9 and TRBJ1-5; possible D gene TRBD1, 6 bases. The V gene lost 10 bases and the J gene lost 0 bases, with 13 bases spanning the gap. Germline V CDR1 and CDR2: MNHGY, SVAAGI. The CDR3 runs 14 residues. In DNA form, the CDR3 reads TGTGCCACAGAGGGGGATTATAGCAATCAGCCCCAGCATTTT. The encoded protein is CATEGDYSNQPQHF.

V gene TRBV6-5 combines with J gene TRBJ2-7; the D is unclear. CDR3 size: 13 residues. Between the trimmed V and J ends, which lost 6 bases and 3 bases, there was a span of 12 bases. Germline CDR1 MNHEY, CDR2 SVGAGI. The CDR3 DNA follows: TGTGCCAGCAGAAAGGACGGGTTCTACGAGCAGTACTTC. The encoded protein is CASRKDGFYEQYF.

The CDR3 bases are TGTGCCAGCTTCATTCCGGGACAGGACTTCTATGGCTACACCTTC. Residues: CASFIPGQDFYGYTF. This chain uses TRBV18 with TRBJ1-2; 8 bases agree with TRBD1. Germline CDR1 is KGHSH and CDR2 is LQKENI. The trim removed 7 bases at V and 4 bases at J, leaving 11 bases unmatched. This CDR3 spans 15 amino acids.

V is TRBV6-6 and J is TRBJ2-7; D is unclear. Germline V gives CDR1 MNHNY, CDR2 SVGAGI (reference sequence). Trimming removed 2 bases at V and 1 base at J, with 15 bases between. The CDR3 covers 16 residues. The CDR3 DNA is TGTGCCAGCAGTTACGGGGTAGTTCCCCTTTCCTACGAGCAGTACTTC. Amino acid sequence: CASSYGVVPLSYEQYF.

The chain uses TRBV29-1 and TRBJ1-1; D not resolved. CDR1 and CDR2 from the germline V gene are SQVTM and ANQGSEA. V dropped 7 bases and J dropped 1 base, with 16 bases sitting between them. The CDR3 sequence is 14 residues long. In DNA form, the CDR3 reads TGCAGCGCAGAAGAGGGCATGGGGAACACTGAAGCTTTCTTT. It codes for CSAEEGMGNTEAFF.

This clone was detected only once. Other nucleotide sequences in the sample specify the same CDR3. The chain couples TRBV19 to TRBJ1-6, with D possibly TRBD1 on 6 matching bases. Per the germline V gene, CDR1 is LNHDA and CDR2 is SQIVND (reference sequence). Trimming pared 4 bases from V and 6 bases from J, leaving 10 bases between. This CDR3 comprises 14 residues. Here the CDR3 reads CASSTTGSNSPLHF. CDR3 nucleotides: TGTGCCAGTAGTACAACAGGGAGTAATTCACCCCTCCACTTT.

The chain is built from TRBV6-5 and TRBJ1-2; no reliable D call. V gave up 2 bases and J gave up 0 bases, with 10 bases separating them. Germline V gene sequence: CDR1 MNHEY, CDR2 SVGAGI. This CDR3 comprises 15 residues. In DNA, the CDR3 is TGTGCCAGCAGTTACGGGCGGAAATCTAACTATGGCTACACCTTC. It encodes CASSYGRKSNYGYTF.

V gene TRBV2 combines with J gene TRBJ1-2, with TRBD1 as a possible D gene (5 bases). Germline CDR1 SNHLY, CDR2 FYNNEI. CDR3 size: 13 residues. V gave up 7 bases and J gave up 5 bases, with 14 bases separating them. CDR3 in DNA: TGTGCCAGCATACGCACAGGAATTTATGGCTACACCTTC. Translating gives CASIRTGIYGYTF.

This rearrangement joins TRBV2 to TRBJ2-1; D is undetermined. V was cut by 8 bases and J by 6 bases, with 11 bases left in between. Looked up from germline, CDR1 is SNHLY and CDR2 is FYNNEI. The CDR3 covers 12 residues. The CDR3 loop is CASGQDPNEQFF. CDR3 in DNA: TGTGCCAGCGGGCAGGACCCCAATGAGCAGTTCTTC.

V gene TRBV5-1 combines with J gene TRBJ2-1; 9 nucleotides match TRBD1. V shed 4 bases and J 0 bases; nucleotides not matched to a gene: 5. CDR3 size: 16 residues. Per germline, CDR1 SGHRS and CDR2 YFSETQ. The CDR3 DNA reads as TGCGCCAGCAGCCAGGGACAGGGTAGCTCCTACAATGAGCAGTTCTTC. This encodes CASSQGQGSSYNEQFF.

V usage is TRBV6-5 and J usage is TRBJ1-1; no definite D call. CDR3 length equals 13 residues. Trimming shortened V by 5 bases and J by 8 bases, and 15 bases separated the two germline ends. Germline loops: CDR1 MNHEY, CDR2 SVGAGI. CDR3 in amino acids: CASSRQGQHEAFF. CDR3 sequence (DNA): TGTGCCAGCAGTAGACAAGGGCAGCACGAAGCTTTCTTT.

The chain joins TRBV11-2 to TRBJ2-2; D possibly corresponds to TRBD1 (6 bases). The CDR3 extends over 16 amino acids. The germline V and J ends were trimmed by 4 bases and 0 bases, with 12 bases remaining between them. CDR1 SGHAT and CDR2 FQNNGV come from the germline V gene. DNA for the CDR3: TGTGCCAGCAGCTCTAGGACAGTAGCGAACACCGGGGAGCTGTTTTTT. Protein product: CASSSRTVANTGELFF.

The V and J genes are TRBV28 and TRBJ2-3; 10 nucleotides line up with TRBD2. Losses at the gene ends were 8 bases for V and 2 bases for J; bases not matched to a gene: 10. Germline CDR1 MDHEN, CDR2 SYDVKM. This CDR3 is built from 16 residues. CDR3 DNA: TGTGCCAGCCTGGGGTCTAGCGGGGGTGTCACAGATACGCAGTATTTT. Translating it yields CASLGSSGGVTDTQYF.

The genes are TRBV25-1 and TRBJ1-6; D remains unclear. The ends were cut back, 4 bases at V and 9 bases at J, with 13 bases in the middle. Germline V gene data show CDR1 as MGHDK and CDR2 as SYGVNS. The CDR3 sequence is 14 residues long. Here the CDR3 reads CASSVAGFLSPLHF. For the CDR3, the DNA is TGTGCCAGCAGTGTAGCAGGATTCCTTTCACCCCTCCACTTT.